These 11 T cell receptor beta chains share one sample of origin, sequenced in a study of Graves' ophthalmopathy and Graves' hyperthyroidism. RNA transcripts were the source from which TCR beta CDR3 regions were amplified. HTBI primers were employed in first-round RT-PCR, then a second-round multiplex PCR followed. From the multiplex PCR reads, TCRdb called clonotypes with MiXCR, one entry per CDR3 protein. The sample includes 1 million to 1.3 million distinct CDR3 sequences, about 38% of them seen just once. Sequenced: peripheral blood or thyroid tissue (not recorded which). Every receptor here comes from an adult man with Graves' hyperthyroidism.

V usage is TRBV5-1 and J usage is TRBJ1-4; TRBD1 matches at 8 bases. Germline-derived CDR1 and CDR2 are SGHRS and YFSETQ. The CDR3 sequence is 16 residues long. The J segment lost 2 bases and the V segment lost 1 base, leaving 4 bases of the junction unmatched. The CDR3 protein is CASSLSGGITNEKLFF. The CDR3 DNA is TGCGCCAGCAGCTTGTCAGGGGGCATTACTAATGAAAAACTGTTTTTT.

V and J are TRBV30 and TRBJ2-7, with 9 nucleotides matching TRBD2. This CDR3 has 15 residues. Germline values: CDR1 GTSNPN, CDR2 SVGIG (reference sequence). The junction had 10 bases not matched to a gene; V was cut back by 1 base and J by 6 bases. CDR3: CAWSATGTSRPEQYF. The CDR3 DNA reads as TGTGCCTGGAGTGCGACCGGGACTAGCCGACCCGAGCAGTACTTC.

At least ten counts were recorded for this clonotype. The gene calls are TRBV7-2 and TRBJ2-7, with D uncertain. Between the trimmed V and J ends, which lost 0 bases and 3 bases, there was a span of 9 bases. The V gene's germline CDR1 is SGHTA and CDR2 FQGNSA. The CDR3 has 14 residues. CDR3 protein: CASSLARQDYEQYF. CDR3 sequence (DNA): TGTGCCAGCAGCTTAGCCCGTCAAGACTACGAGCAGTACTTC.

The V and J genes are TRBV19 and TRBJ2-1; D may be TRBD1 (6 bases). The germline V and J ends were trimmed by 1 base and 2 bases, with 9 bases remaining between them. Germline V CDR1 and CDR2: LNHDA, SQIVND (reference sequence). This CDR3 spans 15 amino acids. The CDR3 region has the DNA TGTGCCAGTAGTATAGTCCAGGGGACCTACAATGAGCAGTTCTTC. Amino acids: CASSIVQGTYNEQFF.

This chain links TRBV9 with TRBJ1-1; D remains ambiguous. V was pared by 7 bases and J by 2 bases, with 18 bases between. CDR3 length equals 15 residues. Germline CDR1 and CDR2: SGDLS and YYNGEE. CDR3: CASAQDLSGNTEAFF. The DNA for the CDR3 is TGTGCCAGCGCCCAGGACCTATCTGGAAACACTGAAGCTTTCTTT. The whole variable domain, remainder taken from reference TRBV9 and TRBJ1-1, is DSGVTQTPKHLITATGQRVTLRCSPRSGDLSVYWYQQSLDQGLQFLIQYYNGEERAKGNILERFSAQQFPDLHSELNLSSLELGDSALYFCASAQDLSGNTEAFFGQGTRLTVV.

The chain recombines TRBV5-1 with TRBJ2-5; 11 bases align to TRBD2. V lost 0 bases, J lost 4 bases, and 2 bases stayed unmatched. The germline V gene has CDR1 SGHRS and CDR2 YFSETQ. This CDR3 has 15 residues. CDR3 nucleotide sequence: TGCGCCAGCAGCTTGGCCGGACTAGCGGGAGAGACCCAGTACTTC. This translates into CASSLAGLAGETQYF. Filled out from reference TRBV5-1 and TRBJ2-5, the complete variable domain reads KAGVTQTPRYLIKTRGQQVTLSCSPISGHRSVSWYQQTPGQGLQFLFEYFSETQRNKGNFPGRFSGRQFSNSRSEMNVSTLELGDSALYLCASSLAGLAGETQYFGPGTRLLVL.

The chain employs TRBV12-3 or TRBV12-4 and TRBJ1-5; 9 nucleotides match TRBD1. V shed 1 base, J shed 1 base, and the junction held 5 bases outside the gene matches. The CDR3 runs to 17 residues. This CDR3 reads CASSLGVGQGSNQPQHF. The CDR3 DNA follows: TGTGCCAGCAGTTTAGGTGTCGGACAGGGGAGCAATCAGCCCCAGCATTTT.

The sample holds a few counts of this clonotype. V and J are TRBV12-3 or TRBV12-4 and TRBJ2-5; 8 bases agree with TRBD1. CDR3 length: 16 amino acids. V shed 0 bases, J shed 3 bases, and the junction held 6 bases outside the gene matches. This chain's CDR3 is CASSLARTGNEETQYF. The CDR3 DNA reads TGTGCCAGCAGTTTAGCCCGGACAGGGAACGAAGAGACCCAGTACTTC.

The chain employs TRBV7-2 and TRBJ1-2; maybe TRBD1 (6 bases). From germline, CDR1 is SGHTA and CDR2 FQGNSA. V was cut by 5 bases and J by 0 bases, with 13 bases left in between. This CDR3 region has 15 residues. The CDR3 sequence: CASSRSGQTNYGYTF. The CDR3 bases are TGTGCCAGCAGCCGATCTGGACAGACTAACTATGGCTACACCTTC.

V is TRBV2 and J is TRBJ1-5; 8 nucleotides line up with TRBD1. The CDR3 consists of 16 residues. The trim removed 1 base at V and 4 bases at J, leaving 6 bases unmatched. Germline lookup yields CDR1 SNHLY and CDR2 FYNNEI. CDR3 loop: CASSEGRDRRNQPQHF. The CDR3 DNA reads as TGTGCCAGCAGTGAAGGTAGGGACAGGAGAAATCAGCCCCAGCATTTT.

This chain connects TRBV20-1 to TRBJ2-7, with 9 nucleotides matching TRBD1. CDR1 is DFQATT and CDR2 is SNEGSKA in the germline V gene (reference sequence). J was trimmed by 2 bases and V by 5 bases; bases with no gene match: 4. The CDR3 length is 13 residues. The CDR3 DNA reads TGCAGTGCTGAGAGGGACAGGGCCTACGAGCAGTACTTC. Its protein product is CSAERDRAYEQYF.